A single sample gave rise to the 16 T cell receptor beta chains below, sequenced in a study of CD8 T cells in Susac syndrome (dated by TCRdb to about 2019). Libraries were prepared through the immunoSEQ multiplex PCR assay. RNA was extracted with the RNeasy kit and about 0.45 to 1 ug was reverse transcribed using random hexamers. TCRdb applied fastp at Q25 and MiXCR to the public reads, then kept only in-frame beta chains. Under each unique CDR3 protein, matching rows form one entry showing the most common genes and DNA. The sample records tens of thousands of distinct CDR3 sequences, just over 90% of which are singletons. The ten largest make up about 0.51% of the sample. Sequencing was performed on CD8+ T cells from PBMCs. These receptors all stem from a human donor with multiple sclerosis.

The chain recombines TRBV12-5 with TRBJ1-1; D gene unclear. Germline values: CDR1 LGHNT, CDR2 FRNRAP. The CDR3 consists of 15 residues. Trimming stripped 0 bases from V and 0 bases from J, with 8 bases between. The DNA of the CDR3 is TGTGCTAGTGGTTTGGTACGACGGATGAACACTGAAGCTTTCTTT. Protein product: CASGLVRRMNTEAFF. The full variable domain, rest sourced from reference TRBV12-5 and TRBJ1-1, is DARVTQTPRHKVTEMGQEVTMRCQPILGHNTVFWYRQTMMQGLELLAYFRNRAPLDDSGMPKDRFSAEMPDATLATLKIQPSEPRDSAVYFCASGLVRRMNTEAFFGQGTRLTVV.

The chain couples TRBV3-1 to TRBJ1-2; D uncertain. Germline values: CDR1 LGHDT, CDR2 YNNKEL (reference sequence). V was cut by 1 base and J by 8 bases, with 14 bases left in between. The CDR3 sequence is 14 residues long. The CDR3 coding sequence is TGTGCCAGCAGCCAAGGACGAAAAGGGTGGGGCTACACCTTC. Amino acid sequence: CASSQGRKGWGYTF.

This chain links TRBV7-3 with TRBJ1-6, with D possibly matching TRBD1 (6 bases). The CDR3 consists of 16 residues. The germline V gene has CDR1 SGHTA and CDR2 FQGTGA. Between the trimmed V and J ends, which lost 5 bases and 3 bases, there was a span of 14 bases. The CDR3: CASSQQGRSYNSPLHF. CDR3 bases: TGTGCCAGCAGCCAACAGGGACGGAGCTATAATTCACCCCTCCACTTT.

This chain uses TRBV25-1 with TRBJ2-1, with D perhaps TRBD2 (5 bases). Per the germline V gene, CDR1 is MGHDK and CDR2 is SYGVNS. The V end was cut by 4 bases, the J end by 7 bases, with 11 bases between. This CDR3 is 13 amino acids long. CDR3 DNA sequence: TGTGCCAGCAGTGGCAAAACGGGGAATGAGCAGTTCTTC. Its protein product is CASSGKTGNEQFF.

The chain couples TRBV6-4 to TRBJ1-6; D possibly corresponds to TRBD1 (6 bases). The CDR3 sequence is 14 residues long. Trimming pared 5 bases from V and 8 bases from J, leaving 13 bases between. Germline loops: CDR1 MRHNA, CDR2 SNTAGT. CDR3 loop: CASSRGGRDSPLHF. The CDR3 DNA follows: TGTGCCAGCAGTCGCGGGGGGCGCGATTCACCCCTCCACTTT.

The V and J genes are TRBV27 and TRBJ2-7, with 9 bases fitting TRBD1. Germline CDR1 reads MNHEY; CDR2 reads SMNVEV (reference sequence). This CDR3 has 14 amino acids. J was trimmed by 3 bases and V by 8 bases; bases with no gene match: 8. In DNA form, the CDR3 reads TGTGCCAGCCGGGGACAGGGACTTAGCTACGAGCAGTACTTC. Translation gives CASRGQGLSYEQYF.

The chain carries TRBV28 and TRBJ2-3, with D perhaps TRBD2 (5 bases). The CDR3 covers 14 residues. V gave up 5 bases and J gave up 0 bases, with 9 bases separating them. Per the germline V gene, CDR1 is MDHEN and CDR2 is SYDVKM. CDR3 nucleotide sequence: TGTGCCAGCAGTCCGCGACTAAGCACAGATACGCAGTATTTT. Its protein is CASSPRLSTDTQYF.

The chain uses TRBV18 and TRBJ2-5, with 7 positions matching TRBD1. V shed 3 bases and J 1 base; nucleotides not matched to a gene: 2. The germline gives CDR1 KGHSH, CDR2 LQKENI. This CDR3 contains 14 residues. In DNA, the CDR3 is TGTGCCAGCTCACCCTGGGACAGCCAAGAGACCCAGTACTTC. It codes for CASSPWDSQETQYF.

The chain couples TRBV30 to TRBJ2-1; D possibly corresponds to TRBD2 (5 bases). Deletions cut 3 bases from V and 7 bases from J, with 7 bases between. The length of the CDR3 is 11 residues. The germline V gene has CDR1 GTSNPN and CDR2 SVGIG (reference sequence). CDR3 bases: TGTGCCTGGAGCCGGGGAAATGAGCAGTTCTTC. The encoded protein is CAWSRGNEQFF. Supplemented by reference TRBV30 and TRBJ2-1, the full variable domain reads SQTIHQWPATLVQPVGSPLSLECTVEGTSNPNLYWYRQAAGRGLQLLFYSVGIGQISSEVPQNLSASRPQDRQFILSSKKLLLSDSGFYLCAWSRGNEQFFGPGTRLTVL.

V gene TRBV5-1 combines with J gene TRBJ2-7; no firm D call. Germline-derived CDR1 and CDR2 are SGHRS and YFSETQ. V lost 0 bases and J 0 bases, leaving 10 bases between the germline ends. The CDR3 length is 15 residues. The DNA for the CDR3 is TGCGCCAGCAGCTTGGGGGGTCACGGCTCCTACGAGCAGTACTTC. It is translated as CASSLGGHGSYEQYF.

This sequence joins TRBV6-5 and TRBJ2-5; 7 bases map to TRBD2. This CDR3 region has 14 residues. Germline CDR1 reads MNHEY; CDR2 reads SVGAGI. Trimming took 2 bases from V and 4 from J; bases not matched to a gene: 4. The DNA for the CDR3 is TGTGCCAGCAGTTACGGCTGGGGGGGAGAGACCCAGTACTTC. Amino acid sequence: CASSYGWGGETQYF.

The gene calls are TRBV20-1 and TRBJ2-2; 7 nucleotides line up with TRBD2. The CDR3 covers 14 residues. After removal of 2 bases from V and 6 bases from J, the junction contained 6 bases not matched to a gene. Germline assignment: CDR1 DFQATT and CDR2 SNEGSKA (reference sequence). This chain's CDR3 is CSARSGERAGELFF. CDR3 bases: TGCAGTGCTAGAAGCGGGGAGCGGGCCGGGGAGCTGTTTTTT.

V usage is TRBV29-1 and J usage is TRBJ1-1; no definite D call. The germline gives CDR1 SQVTM, CDR2 ANQGSEA. The CDR3 contains 10 residues. Between the trimmed V and J ends, which lost 4 bases and 5 bases, there was a span of 5 bases. CDR3 region: CSVVVTEAFF. The DNA of the CDR3 is TGCAGCGTTGTTGTAACTGAAGCTTTCTTT.

The chain employs TRBV7-6 and TRBJ2-1, with 12 nucleotides matching TRBD2. CDR1 and CDR2 from the germline V gene are SGHVS and FNYEAQ. The V gene end was trimmed by 6 bases and the J gene end by 9 bases; junction bases not matched to a gene: 9. The CDR3 covers 15 residues. The CDR3 loop reads CASSPLAGGETEQFF. DNA of the CDR3: TGTGCCAGCAGTCCCCTAGCGGGGGGGGAGACTGAGCAGTTCTTC.

This chain joins TRBV15 and TRBJ1-1; D not certain. The ends were cut back, 4 bases at V and 0 bases at J, with 6 bases in the middle. The CDR3 length is 13 residues. Germline V CDR1 and CDR2: LNHNV, YYDKDF (reference sequence). CDR3 coding DNA: TGTGCCACCAGCAAAAGATTGAACACTGAAGCTTTCTTT. It translates to CATSKRLNTEAFF.

This clonotype has just a few counts. The chain links TRBV20-1 to TRBJ2-3; tentative D call: TRBD2 (7 bases). Germline V lookup: CDR1 DFQATT, CDR2 SNEGSKA (reference sequence). CDR3 length: 14 residues. V gave up 3 bases and J gave up 6 bases, with 16 bases separating them. The CDR3 sequence: CSARRGPDVDTQYF. As DNA, the CDR3 is TGCAGTGCTAGGCGGGGGCCCGACGTGGATACGCAGTATTTT.